These T cell receptor beta chains were read from a single sample in a study of beta chain features in type 1 diabetes. Assay: immunoSEQ multiplex PCR; the TCRdb copy retains only in-frame clones and omits some. The sample consists of fewer than 550,000 clones, roughly an eighth of them appearing once. Sequenced material: naive CD4+ T cells from blood. These receptors came from a woman aged 18 to 35 in good health. Both conserved end residues are part of each CDR3. The order of the fields is D gene, V gene, clone size, J gene, CDR3 DNA, CDR3 protein. The D gene is left open where the match is weak. Clone size appears in some rows only: once, few, many, or a class for an expanded clone.

d_call: NA; v_call: TRBV13; clone_size: many; j_call: TRBJ2-7; cdr3_nt: TGTGCCAGCAGCAAATCGTGGGAATCCTACGAGCAGTACTTC; cdr3_aa: CASSKSWESYEQYF
d_call: NA; v_call: TRBV7-6; clone_size: NA; j_call: TRBJ1-2; cdr3_nt: TGTGCCAGCAGCTTGGCTCTACGGCGAAAGCTAGACTATGGCTACACCTTC; cdr3_aa: CASSLALRRKLDYGYTF
d_call: TRBD1; v_call: TRBV5-1; clone_size: NA; j_call: TRBJ2-7; cdr3_nt: TGCGCCAGCAGCACCGGACAGGCGTTCTACGAGCAGTACTTC; cdr3_aa: CASSTGQAFYEQYF
d_call: NA; v_call: TRBV19; clone_size: NA; j_call: TRBJ1-5; cdr3_nt: TGTGCCAGTAGGAGTACAAATAGCAATCAGCCCCAGCATTTT; cdr3_aa: CASRSTNSNQPQHF
d_call: TRBD1; v_call: TRBV7-7; clone_size: NA; j_call: TRBJ2-5; cdr3_nt: TGTGCCAGCAGAAGGGGACAGACAGGTCAAGAGACCCAGTACTTC; cdr3_aa: CASRRGQTGQETQYF
d_call: TRBD1; v_call: TRBV9; clone_size: NA; j_call: TRBJ2-1; cdr3_nt: TGTGCCAGCAGCGTAGACCAGGGGGCCTACAATGAGCAGTTCTTC; cdr3_aa: CASSVDQGAYNEQFF
d_call: TRBD2; v_call: TRBV7-9; clone_size: few; j_call: TRBJ2-3; cdr3_nt: TGTGCCAGCAGCTTAGGAGTAGCGGGGGTCACAGATACGCAGTATTTT; cdr3_aa: CASSLGVAGVTDTQYF
d_call: TRBD1; v_call: TRBV29-1; clone_size: NA; j_call: TRBJ2-7; cdr3_nt: TGCAGCGTGGGCCGCCGGGACAGGTTATACGAGCAGTACTTC; cdr3_aa: CSVGRRDRLYEQYF
d_call: TRBD1; v_call: TRBV5-6; clone_size: NA; j_call: TRBJ2-2; cdr3_nt: TGTGCCAGCAGCACGGGACAGGGCGTAACCGGGGAGCTGTTTTTT; cdr3_aa: CASSTGQGVTGELFF
d_call: TRBD2; v_call: TRBV2; clone_size: few; j_call: TRBJ2-7; cdr3_nt: TGTGCCAGCAGCGGACTAGCGGGCTCCTACGAGCAGTACTTC; cdr3_aa: CASSGLAGSYEQYF
d_call: NA; v_call: TRBV5-1; clone_size: NA; j_call: TRBJ2-1; cdr3_nt: TGCGCCAGCAGCTTCCAAGGGGCCTACAATGAGCAGTTCTTC; cdr3_aa: CASSFQGAYNEQFF
d_call: NA; v_call: TRBV18; clone_size: NA; j_call: TRBJ2-3; cdr3_nt: TGTGCCAGCGCGCCGGGACCAGTCACAGATACGCAGTATTTT; cdr3_aa: CASAPGPVTDTQYF
d_call: NA; v_call: TRBV28; clone_size: few; j_call: TRBJ2-3; cdr3_nt: TGTGCCAGCAGTTTAAGGAGGGTGGATACGCAGTATTTT; cdr3_aa: CASSLRRVDTQYF
d_call: NA; v_call: TRBV7-8; clone_size: few; j_call: TRBJ1-5; cdr3_nt: TGTGCCAGCAGCCTCCGGAGACTCGCTGGGAATCAGCCCCAGCATTTT; cdr3_aa: CASSLRRLAGNQPQHF
d_call: NA; v_call: TRBV28; clone_size: NA; j_call: TRBJ2-3; cdr3_nt: TGTGCCAGCCGGGAAGGAGGCACAGATACGCAGTATTTT; cdr3_aa: CASREGGTDTQYF
d_call: NA; v_call: TRBV2; clone_size: NA; j_call: TRBJ2-7; cdr3_nt: TGTGCCAGCGCGACAAACTACGAGCAGTACTTC; cdr3_aa: CASATNYEQYF
d_call: TRBD2; v_call: TRBV6-1; clone_size: NA; j_call: TRBJ2-1; cdr3_nt: TGTGCCAGCCAAATTAGCGGGAGCTCCTACAATGAGCAGTTCTTC; cdr3_aa: CASQISGSSYNEQFF
d_call: NA; v_call: TRBV7-9; clone_size: few; j_call: TRBJ2-5; cdr3_nt: TGTGCCAGCAGCTCAAACCGGGAGACCCAGTACTTC; cdr3_aa: CASSSNRETQYF
d_call: NA; v_call: TRBV30; clone_size: NA; j_call: TRBJ1-4; cdr3_nt: TGTGCCTGGAGTGTTTCTGGGGGCGCGGGAAAACTGTTTTTT; cdr3_aa: CAWSVSGGAGKLFF
d_call: NA; v_call: TRBV5-1; clone_size: NA; j_call: TRBJ2-6; cdr3_nt: TGCGCCAGCAGCTTGGTCGGCTCGGGGGCCCTCAGCTCTGGGGCCAACGTCCTGACTTTC; cdr3_aa: CASSLVGSGALSSGANVLTF
d_call: NA; v_call: TRBV30; clone_size: NA; j_call: TRBJ2-1; cdr3_nt: TGTGCCTGGAATCCTCGGGGGTGGACAGCAGAGCAGTTCTTC; cdr3_aa: CAWNPRGWTAEQFF
d_call: NA; v_call: TRBV7-3; clone_size: many; j_call: TRBJ2-7; cdr3_nt: TGTGCCAGCAGCTTAAGTGCCAGCCCTAGTGGCGAGCAGTACTTC; cdr3_aa: CASSLSASPSGEQYF
d_call: TRBD2; v_call: TRBV2; clone_size: few; j_call: TRBJ2-1; cdr3_nt: TGTGCCAGCAGTAGCGGGAGGGTGCTAAATGAGCAGTTCTTC; cdr3_aa: CASSSGRVLNEQFF
d_call: NA; v_call: TRBV18; clone_size: NA; j_call: TRBJ2-7; cdr3_nt: TGTGCCAGCTCACCAGACTTGTACAATTCCTACGAGCAGTACTTC; cdr3_aa: CASSPDLYNSYEQYF
d_call: TRBD2; v_call: TRBV7-8; clone_size: few; j_call: TRBJ2-1; cdr3_nt: TGTGCCAGCAGCTCCTACGGACTAGCTGTCAATGAGCAGTTCTTC; cdr3_aa: CASSSYGLAVNEQFF
d_call: NA; v_call: TRBV9; clone_size: NA; j_call: TRBJ2-3; cdr3_nt: TGTGCCAGCAGCGTAGTGGGGTCAGTGATCACAGATACGCAGTATTTT; cdr3_aa: CASSVVGSVITDTQYF
d_call: NA; v_call: TRBV7-9; clone_size: NA; j_call: TRBJ2-2; cdr3_nt: TGTGCCAGCAGCCGTCGTGGGGGGCAATCTAACACCGGGGAGCTGTTTTTT; cdr3_aa: CASSRRGGQSNTGELFF
d_call: NA; v_call: TRBV6-5; clone_size: few; j_call: TRBJ2-3; cdr3_nt: TGTGCCAGCAGCGTAACCGGGACACGAGATACGCAGTATTTT; cdr3_aa: CASSVTGTRDTQYF
d_call: NA; v_call: TRBV21-1; clone_size: NA; j_call: TRBJ2-1; cdr3_nt: TGTGCCAGCAGCAAAGGAAGGGGGTGGACGGATGAGCAGTTCTTC; cdr3_aa: CASSKGRGWTDEQFF
d_call: NA; v_call: TRBV6-1; clone_size: NA; j_call: TRBJ1-4; cdr3_nt: TGTGCCAGCAGTGAATTGCGGCGGGGCGCCTCTAATGAAAAACTGTTTTTT; cdr3_aa: CASSELRRGASNEKLFF
d_call: TRBD1; v_call: TRBV7-6; clone_size: few; j_call: TRBJ1-2; cdr3_nt: TGTGCCAGCAGCTCGTCCCGGGACAGGGCCCTTAACTATGGCTACACCTTC; cdr3_aa: CASSSSRDRALNYGYTF
d_call: NA; v_call: TRBV30; clone_size: many; j_call: TRBJ2-5; cdr3_nt: TGTGCCTGGAGTGTACATGTCGTGGAGACCCAGTACTTC; cdr3_aa: CAWSVHVVETQYF
d_call: TRBD1; v_call: TRBV5-1; clone_size: NA; j_call: TRBJ2-7; cdr3_nt: TGCGCCAGCAGCTCGGACAGGGTCCCCTACGAGCAGTACTTC; cdr3_aa: CASSSDRVPYEQYF
d_call: NA; v_call: TRBV15; clone_size: NA; j_call: TRBJ1-6; cdr3_nt: TGTGCCACCAGCAGATTTCGGGTCGTGGATTCACCCCTCCACTTT; cdr3_aa: CATSRFRVVDSPLHF
d_call: NA; v_call: TRBV30; clone_size: many; j_call: TRBJ1-5; cdr3_nt: TGTGCCTGGAGCGGGACGGACTCAGGCGGAAGTCAGCCCCAGCATTTT; cdr3_aa: CAWSGTDSGGSQPQHF
d_call: NA; v_call: TRBV7-2; clone_size: NA; j_call: TRBJ2-6; cdr3_nt: TGTGCCAGCTCAGATCGGCTCTCTGGGGCCAACGTCCTGACTTTC; cdr3_aa: CASSDRLSGANVLTF
d_call: TRBD1; v_call: TRBV27; clone_size: NA; j_call: TRBJ1-1; cdr3_nt: TGTGCCAGCAGTTTGACAGGGATGATCACTGAAGCTTTCTTT; cdr3_aa: CASSLTGMITEAFF
d_call: TRBD1; v_call: TRBV18; clone_size: few; j_call: TRBJ2-1; cdr3_nt: TGTGCCAGCTCACCTACGAGACAGGGGGACAATGAGCAGTTCTTC; cdr3_aa: CASSPTRQGDNEQFF
d_call: NA; v_call: TRBV7-2; clone_size: few; j_call: TRBJ1-6; cdr3_nt: TGTGCCAGCAGCTTATGGCCGATTAATTCACCCCTCCACTTT; cdr3_aa: CASSLWPINSPLHF
d_call: NA; v_call: TRBV7-2; clone_size: NA; j_call: TRBJ1-2; cdr3_nt: TGTGCCAGCAGCTTAGCGTTTCATTATGGCTACACCTTC; cdr3_aa: CASSLAFHYGYTF
d_call: NA; v_call: TRBV7-2; clone_size: NA; j_call: TRBJ2-1; cdr3_nt: TGTGCCAGCAGCCTCTCGGGAACGACTGGATACAATGAGCAGTTCTTC; cdr3_aa: CASSLSGTTGYNEQFF
d_call: TRBD1; v_call: TRBV11-3; clone_size: few; j_call: TRBJ2-1; cdr3_nt: TGTGCCAGCAGCGGGACAGGGCCGAATGAGCAGTTCTTC; cdr3_aa: CASSGTGPNEQFF
d_call: TRBD2; v_call: TRBV7-8; clone_size: NA; j_call: TRBJ2-5; cdr3_nt: TGTGCCAGCAGCTCCTTAGCGGGGGGGTACCAAGAGACCCAGTACTTC; cdr3_aa: CASSSLAGGYQETQYF
d_call: TRBD2; v_call: TRBV6-5; clone_size: few; j_call: TRBJ2-7; cdr3_nt: TGTGCCAGCAGTGAGACTAGCAGCTACGAGCAGTACTTC; cdr3_aa: CASSETSSYEQYF
d_call: NA; v_call: TRBV5-5; clone_size: NA; j_call: TRBJ2-1; cdr3_nt: TGTGCCAGCAGCTTGGTTCTCAATGAGCAGTTCTTC; cdr3_aa: CASSLVLNEQFF
d_call: NA; v_call: TRBV21-1; clone_size: NA; j_call: TRBJ2-7; cdr3_nt: TGTGCCAGCAGCAATAAGGCAGGGGGATACTACGAGCAGTACTTC; cdr3_aa: CASSNKAGGYYEQYF
d_call: TRBD1; v_call: TRBV12-5; clone_size: few; j_call: TRBJ2-6; cdr3_nt: TGTGCTAGTGGTTCGGGACAGGCTGCTTCTGGGGCCAACGTCCTGACTTTC; cdr3_aa: CASGSGQAASGANVLTF
d_call: NA; v_call: TRBV7-2; clone_size: few; j_call: TRBJ2-7; cdr3_nt: TGTGCCAGCAGCTTAGAAATCAATAGCGTCGAGCACTTC; cdr3_aa: CASSLEINSVEHF
d_call: NA; v_call: TRBV4-2; clone_size: few; j_call: TRBJ2-5; cdr3_nt: TGTGCCAGCAGCCTTGGACAGCTCCAAGAGACCCAGTACTTC; cdr3_aa: CASSLGQLQETQYF
d_call: NA; v_call: TRBV7-2; clone_size: NA; j_call: TRBJ2-7; cdr3_nt: TGTGCCAGCAGCGCATATTACGAGCAGTACTTC; cdr3_aa: CASSAYYEQYF
d_call: NA; v_call: TRBV7-9; clone_size: NA; j_call: TRBJ2-4; cdr3_nt: TGTGCCAGCAGCTTCAGGGGCTCAGCCAAAAACATTCAGTACTTC; cdr3_aa: CASSFRGSAKNIQYF
d_call: NA; v_call: TRBV5-1; clone_size: NA; j_call: TRBJ1-1; cdr3_nt: TGCGCCAGCAGCTTGGCCGTGGGGAGGACTGAAGCTTTCTTT; cdr3_aa: CASSLAVGRTEAFF
d_call: TRBD2; v_call: TRBV7-2; clone_size: few; j_call: TRBJ2-4; cdr3_nt: TGTGCCAGCAGCTTATCTGGTAGCGGGGCTTTTAACATTCAGTACTTC; cdr3_aa: CASSLSGSGAFNIQYF
d_call: NA; v_call: TRBV7-9; clone_size: few; j_call: TRBJ1-1; cdr3_nt: TGTGCCAGCAGTCCGAAGGCGAACACTGAAGCTTTCTTT; cdr3_aa: CASSPKANTEAFF
d_call: NA; v_call: TRBV30; clone_size: NA; j_call: TRBJ2-5; cdr3_nt: TGTGCCTGGAGTGCCTATCGGGGGACCCAGTACTTC; cdr3_aa: CAWSAYRGTQYF
d_call: TRBD2; v_call: TRBV9; clone_size: few; j_call: TRBJ2-2; cdr3_nt: TGTGCCAGCAGCTCAACCCGGACTAGCGGGAACACCGGGGAGCTGTTTTTT; cdr3_aa: CASSSTRTSGNTGELFF
d_call: NA; v_call: TRBV6-5; clone_size: few; j_call: TRBJ2-1; cdr3_nt: TGTGCCAGCACGGAACCATACAATGAGCAGTTCTTC; cdr3_aa: CASTEPYNEQFF
d_call: TRBD2; v_call: TRBV29-1; clone_size: NA; j_call: TRBJ2-7; cdr3_nt: TGCAGCGTTGAGGTTCAAGCGGGAGGTCACGAGCAGTACTTC; cdr3_aa: CSVEVQAGGHEQYF
d_call: NA; v_call: TRBV29-1; clone_size: NA; j_call: TRBJ2-1; cdr3_nt: TGCAGCGTTGAAGATATCGATGAGCAGTTCTTC; cdr3_aa: CSVEDIDEQFF
d_call: NA; v_call: TRBV2; clone_size: few; j_call: TRBJ2-1; cdr3_nt: TGTGCCAGCACTTCGTTCAGGGATTCCTACAATGAGCAGTTCTTC; cdr3_aa: CASTSFRDSYNEQFF